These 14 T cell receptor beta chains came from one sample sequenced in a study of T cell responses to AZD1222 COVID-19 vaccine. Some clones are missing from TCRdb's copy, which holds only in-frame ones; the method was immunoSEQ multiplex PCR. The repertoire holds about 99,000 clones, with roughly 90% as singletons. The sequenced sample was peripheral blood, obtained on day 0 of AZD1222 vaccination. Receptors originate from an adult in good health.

In nucleotides, the CDR3 is TGTGCCAGCATCCTAGGACTAGCGAAGCCCGAGCAGTACTTC. Translated: CASILGLAKPEQYF. The chain carries TRBV2 and TRBJ2-7; TRBD2 matches at 9 bases. Germline V gives CDR1 SNHLY, CDR2 FYNNEI. V gave up 7 bases and J gave up 6 bases; unmatched junction bases: 10. The CDR3 runs to 14 residues.

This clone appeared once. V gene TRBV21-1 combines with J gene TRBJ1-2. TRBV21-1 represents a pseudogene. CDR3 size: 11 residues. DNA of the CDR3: TGTGCCAGCAGCAAACTGGAGGGCTACACCTTC. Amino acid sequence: CASSKLEGYTF.

This CDR3 is CASEVGLYGYTF. The CDR3 region has the DNA TGTGCCTCAGAGGTCGGGTTGTATGGCTACACCTTC. The chain couples TRBV2 to TRBJ1-2; D remains ambiguous. Between the trimmed V and J ends, which lost 11 bases and 5 bases, there was a span of 15 bases. This CDR3 has 12 residues. Germline CDR1 reads SNHLY; CDR2 reads FYNNEI.

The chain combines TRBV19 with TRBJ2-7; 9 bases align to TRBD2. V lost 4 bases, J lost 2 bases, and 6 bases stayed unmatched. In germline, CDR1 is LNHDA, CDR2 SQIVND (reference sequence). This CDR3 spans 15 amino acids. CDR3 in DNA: TGTGCCAGTAGTAGAAGCGGGGGGCAGACCTACGAGCAGTACTTC. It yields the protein CASSRSGGQTYEQYF.

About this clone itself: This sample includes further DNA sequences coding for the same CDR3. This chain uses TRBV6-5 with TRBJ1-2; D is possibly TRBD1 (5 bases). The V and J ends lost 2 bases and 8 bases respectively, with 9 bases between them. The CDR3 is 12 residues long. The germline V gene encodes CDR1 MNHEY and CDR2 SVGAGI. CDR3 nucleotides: TGTGCCAGCAGTTACAGGGGTGGCGGCTACACCTTC. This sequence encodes CASSYRGGGYTF.

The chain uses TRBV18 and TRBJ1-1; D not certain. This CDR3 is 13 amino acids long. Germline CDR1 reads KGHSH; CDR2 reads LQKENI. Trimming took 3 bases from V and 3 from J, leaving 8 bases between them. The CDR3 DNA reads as TGTGCCAGCTCACCGTCGCAGGACACTGAAGCTTTCTTT. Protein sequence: CASSPSQDTEAFF.

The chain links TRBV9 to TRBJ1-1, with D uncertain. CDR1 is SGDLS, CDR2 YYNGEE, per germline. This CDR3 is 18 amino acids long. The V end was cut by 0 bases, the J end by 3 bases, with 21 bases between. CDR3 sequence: CASSVAQVGRPSDTEAFF. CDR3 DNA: TGTGCCAGCAGCGTAGCTCAAGTTGGCAGACCCTCCGACACTGAAGCTTTCTTT. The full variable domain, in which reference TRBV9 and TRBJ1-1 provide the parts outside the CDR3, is DSGVTQTPKHLITATGQRVTLRCSPRSGDLSVYWYQQSLDQGLQFLIQYYNGEERAKGNILERFSAQQFPDLHSELNLSSLELGDSALYFCASSVAQVGRPSDTEAFFGQGTRLTVV.

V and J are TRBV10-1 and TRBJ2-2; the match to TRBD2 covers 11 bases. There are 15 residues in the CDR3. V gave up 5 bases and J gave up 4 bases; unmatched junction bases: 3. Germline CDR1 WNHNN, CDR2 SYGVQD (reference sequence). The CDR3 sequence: CASSMTSGVTGELFF. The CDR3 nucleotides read TGCGCCAGCAGTATGACTAGCGGGGTCACCGGGGAGCTGTTTTTT.

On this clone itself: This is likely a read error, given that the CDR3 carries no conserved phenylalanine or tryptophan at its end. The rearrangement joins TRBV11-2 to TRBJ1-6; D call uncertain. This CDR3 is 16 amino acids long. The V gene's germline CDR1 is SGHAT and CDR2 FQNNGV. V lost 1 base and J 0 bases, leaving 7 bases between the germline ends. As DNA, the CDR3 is TGTGCCAGCAGCTTAGTTCGCAGCTCCTATAATTCACCCCTCCACCTT. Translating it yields CASSLVRSSYNSPLHL.

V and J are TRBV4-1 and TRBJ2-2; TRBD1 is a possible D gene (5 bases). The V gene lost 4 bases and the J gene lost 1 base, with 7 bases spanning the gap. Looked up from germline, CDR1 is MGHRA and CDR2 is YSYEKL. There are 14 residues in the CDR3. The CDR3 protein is CASSLGQNTGELFF. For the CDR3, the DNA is TGCGCCAGCAGCCTGGGGCAGAACACCGGGGAGCTGTTTTTT.

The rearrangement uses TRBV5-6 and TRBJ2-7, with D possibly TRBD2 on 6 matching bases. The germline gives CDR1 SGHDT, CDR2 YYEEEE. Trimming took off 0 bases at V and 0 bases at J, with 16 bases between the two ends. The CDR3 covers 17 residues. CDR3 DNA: TGTGCCAGCAGCTTGGCCGAAGGACTACCGAGCTCCTACGAGCAGTACTTC. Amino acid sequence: CASSLAEGLPSSYEQYF.

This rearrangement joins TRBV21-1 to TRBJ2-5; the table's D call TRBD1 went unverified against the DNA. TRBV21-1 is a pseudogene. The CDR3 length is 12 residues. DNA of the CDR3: TGTGCCAGCGGGGCCGCTCCGGGGACCCAGTACTTC. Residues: CASGAAPGTQYF.

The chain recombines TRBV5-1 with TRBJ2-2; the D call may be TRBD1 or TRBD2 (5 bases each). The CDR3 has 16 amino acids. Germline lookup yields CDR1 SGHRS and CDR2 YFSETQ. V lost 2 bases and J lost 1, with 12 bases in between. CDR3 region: CASSFRDAGNTGELFF. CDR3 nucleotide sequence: TGCGCCAGCAGCTTCCGGGACGCCGGGAACACCGGGGAGCTGTTTTTT. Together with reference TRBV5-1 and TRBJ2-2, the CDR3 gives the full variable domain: KAGVTQTPRYLIKTRGQQVTLSCSPISGHRSVSWYQQTPGQGLQFLFEYFSETQRNKGNFPGRFSGRQFSNSRSEMNVSTLELGDSALYLCASSFRDAGNTGELFFGEGSRLTVL.

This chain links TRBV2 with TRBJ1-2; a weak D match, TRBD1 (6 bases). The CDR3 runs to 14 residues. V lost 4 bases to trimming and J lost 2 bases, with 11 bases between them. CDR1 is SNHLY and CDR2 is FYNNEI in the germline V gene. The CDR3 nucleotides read TGTGCCAGCAGTGTGACAGGTTCAAACTATGGCTACACCTTC. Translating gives CASSVTGSNYGYTF.